This TCR beta chain was documented in a study of graft-versus-host responses after intestinal transplantation. Study-wide background: Anti-thymocyte globulin was used for induction in all recipients, who then took tacrolimus and steroids for approximately 3 years.

Sequencing was performed with immunoSEQ multiplex PCR; in TCRdb, only in-frame clones are kept and a portion is missing. The table records approximately 100,000 clones, roughly 88% of them present only once. The germline gives CDR1 MNHEY, CDR2 SMNVEV (reference sequence). Trimming took 4 bases from V and 0 from J; bases not matched to a gene: 8. This CDR3 spans 16 amino acids. Source: PBMCs, taken 255 days after intestinal transplant. The receptor's source is a human patient who received an intestinal transplant, so some T cells may come from the graft donor. V and J are TRBV27 and TRBJ1-1; 7 nucleotides align to TRBD1. The CDR3: CASSSTGVIMNTEAFF. CDR3 DNA: TGTGCCAGCAGTTCTACAGGGGTTATTATGAACACTGAAGCTTTCTTT.